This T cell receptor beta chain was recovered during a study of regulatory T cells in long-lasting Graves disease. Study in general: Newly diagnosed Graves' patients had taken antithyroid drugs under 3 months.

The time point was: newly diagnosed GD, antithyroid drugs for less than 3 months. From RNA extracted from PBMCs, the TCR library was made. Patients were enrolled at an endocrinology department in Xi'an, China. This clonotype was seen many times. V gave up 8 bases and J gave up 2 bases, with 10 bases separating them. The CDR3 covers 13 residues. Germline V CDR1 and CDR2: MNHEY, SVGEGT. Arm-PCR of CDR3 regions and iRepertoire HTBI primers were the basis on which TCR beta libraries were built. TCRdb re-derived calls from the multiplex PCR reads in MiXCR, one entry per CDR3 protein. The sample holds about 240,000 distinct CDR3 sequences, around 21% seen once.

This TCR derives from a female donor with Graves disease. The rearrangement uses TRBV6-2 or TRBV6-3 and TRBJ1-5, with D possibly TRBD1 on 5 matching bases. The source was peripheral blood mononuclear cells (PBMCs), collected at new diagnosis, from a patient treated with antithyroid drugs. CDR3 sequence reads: CASLLGGNQPQHF. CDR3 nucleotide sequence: TGTGCCAGCCTTCTAGGGGGCAATCAGCCCCAGCATTTT.